These 9 T cell receptor beta chains were sequenced from one sample in a study of response to subunit inactivated influenza vaccine. From the RT-PCR reads, TCRdb called clonotypes with MiXCR, one entry per CDR3 protein. The sample consists of roughly 170,000 distinct CDR3 sequences, nearly 9.5% of them appearing once. This material consisted of non-naive T cells sorted from PBMCs, taken on the day of vaccination. Every receptor here comes from a man aged 45-65 years who received an inactivated influenza vaccine.

This clonotype was picked up a small number of times. V gene TRBV10-1 combines with J gene TRBJ1-6; 8 bases map to TRBD1. The V segment lost 11 bases and the J segment 8 bases; nucleotides outside the gene matches: 2. Germline CDR1 reads WNHNN; CDR2 reads SYGVQD (reference sequence). The CDR3 is made up of 11 amino acids. This CDR3 is CARQGYSPLHF. The CDR3 DNA reads TGCGCCCGACAGGGGTATTCACCCCTCCACTTT.

This clonotype was seen more than once but under ten times. This chain connects TRBV21-1 to TRBJ1-5; the tabulated D call, TRBD1, remains unverified against the DNA. TRBV21-1 is termed a pseudogene. The CDR3 spans 19 residues. CDR3 region: CASSSCRDRGKDGNQPQHF. The DNA of the CDR3 is TGTGCCAGCAGCAGTTGCCGGGACAGGGGGAAGGATGGCAATCAGCCCCAGCATTTT.

There are many counts of this clonotype. The rearrangement joins TRBV7-2 to TRBJ2-7; D is possibly TRBD1 (6 bases). Trimming stripped 4 bases from V and 3 bases from J, with 16 bases between. Germline V lookup: CDR1 SGHTA, CDR2 FQGNSA. This CDR3 is 15 amino acids long. CDR3 region: CASSSIDTGYYEQYF. In nucleotides, the CDR3 is TGTGCCAGCAGCTCCATCGACACAGGGTACTACGAGCAGTACTTC.

In this sample, this clonotype turned up many times. The chain combines TRBV28 with TRBJ2-3, with a possible D match to TRBD1 (6 bases). In germline, CDR1 is MDHEN, CDR2 SYDVKM. The CDR3 runs 12 residues. Trimming took 7 bases from V and 6 from J, leaving 11 bases between them. The CDR3 nucleotides read TGTGCCAGCAACCAGGGGTGGGATACGCAGTATTTT. Translating it yields CASNQGWDTQYF.

V and J are TRBV10-3 and TRBJ2-7, with 8 nucleotides matching TRBD2. The length of the CDR3 is 13 residues. Losses at the gene ends were 6 bases for V and 2 bases for J; bases not matched to a gene: 3. Germline lookup yields CDR1 ENHRY and CDR2 SYGVKD. The CDR3 bases are TGTGCCATCAGAGTAGCGGGGACCTACGAGCAGTACTTC. This translates into CAIRVAGTYEQYF.

Here the CDR3 reads CASSPRSAGELFF. DNA for the CDR3: TGTGCCAGCAGTCCGCGATCGGCCGGGGAGCTGTTTTTT. This chain links TRBV7-3 with TRBJ2-2, with D uncertain. Germline CDR1 reads SGHTA; CDR2 reads FQGTGA. V gave up 6 bases and J gave up 6 bases, with 11 bases separating them. This CDR3 has 13 amino acids.

The V call is TRBV20-1, the J call TRBJ2-1; possible D gene TRBD1, 6 bases. V shed 0 bases and J shed 7 bases, with 13 bases lying between them. The CDR3 covers 14 residues. Germline values: CDR1 DFQATT, CDR2 SNEGSKA (reference sequence). CDR3 amino acids: CSARDYRALNEQFF. The CDR3 DNA is TGCAGTGCTAGAGATTACAGGGCCCTTAATGAGCAGTTCTTC.

This clonotype was observed many times. The CDR3 DNA reads as TGTGCCAGCCGGCCGGGCCGGTACACTGAAGCTTTCTTT. Protein sequence: CASRPGRYTEAFF. This sequence joins TRBV12-3 or TRBV12-4 and TRBJ1-1; no clear D. Trimming shortened V by 8 bases and J by 3 bases, and 13 bases separated the two germline ends. The CDR3 runs 13 residues.

This clonotype was seen ten or more times. The chain uses TRBV5-5 and TRBJ2-3, with 8 bases aligning to TRBD2. CDR3 length equals 15 residues. Trimming at V came to 5 bases and at J to 5 bases, leaving 10 bases not matched to a gene. CDR1 and CDR2 (germline): SGHKS, YYEKEE (reference sequence). CDR3 nucleotides: TGTGCCAGCAGTTTTCTCGGACTAGCAAAAGATACGCAGTATTTT. Encoded protein: CASSFLGLAKDTQYF.